Listed below are T cell receptor beta chains from one sample, sequenced in a study of Tregs in tolerant kidney transplant recipients. Here immunoSEQ multiplex PCR was the method, and the copy in TCRdb shows in-frame clones only, minus some. The profile shows under 85,000 clones, approximately 88% of them singletons. The material sequenced was CD4+ T cells from blood, taken before the transplant. Receptors were obtained from a human donor who received a combined kidney and bone marrow transplant. The CDR3 runs from the conserved cysteine through the conserved F or W. D genes are given only for firm matches.

d_gene	v_gene	j_gene	CDR3nt	CDR3aa
TRBD1	TRBV28	TRBJ2-3	TGTGCCAGCAGTCTAGGGGGCGGTGGCACAGATACGCAGTATTTT	CASSLGGGGTDTQYF
-	TRBV5-1	TRBJ2-6	TGCGCCAGCAGCTTAACGGCTGGGGCCAACGTCCTGACTTTC	CASSLTAGANVLTF
TRBD1	TRBV5-6	TRBJ1-4	TGTGCCAGCAGCAGAACAGGGGGCGATTATGAAAAACTGTTTTTT	CASSRTGGDYEKLFF
TRBD1	TRBV16	TRBJ2-7	TGTGCCAGCAGCCAATCCGGGACAGGGACCTACGAGCAGTACTTC	CASSQSGTGTYEQYF
TRBD1	TRBV9	TRBJ2-1	TGTGCCAGCAGCCCGTTGACAGGGGGGAGTGAGCAGTTCTTC	CASSPLTGGSEQFF
-	TRBV28	TRBJ2-5	TGTGCCAGCAGTCCCCGGGGGGCCCCCCAAGAGACCCAGTACTTC	CASSPRGAPQETQYF
-	TRBV18	TRBJ2-2	TGTGCCAGCTCACCGAGAAGCGGCCTCACCGGGGAGCTGTTTTTT	CASSPRSGLTGELFF
TRBD1	TRBV27	TRBJ1-5	TGTGCCAGCAGTTTCCGTGTGACCGGGACAGGATACAATAGCAATCAGCCCCAGCATTTT	CASSFRVTGTGYNSNQPQHF
TRBD1	TRBV5-4	TRBJ2-7	TGTGCCAGCAGCCTAGGACAGGGAGGTTCCTACGAGCAGTACTTC	CASSLGQGGSYEQYF
-	TRBV6-1	TRBJ2-2	TGTGCCAGCAGTCGGGTTCACACCGGGGAGCTGTTTTTT	CASSRVHTGELFF
TRBD2	TRBV11-2	TRBJ2-2	TGTGCCAGCACCCCACGCCCAGGACTAGCGGCGAACACCGGGGAGCTGTTTTTT	CASTPRPGLAANTGELFF
TRBD2	TRBV27	TRBJ2-1	TGTGCCAGCAGTTTCCTAGCGGGAGGAATTAATGAGCAGTTCTTC	CASSFLAGGINEQFF
-	TRBV5-1	TRBJ2-2	TGCGCCAGCAGCTCCCTCCCACAGGGATCGAACACCGGGGAGCTGTTTTTT	CASSSLPQGSNTGELFF
-	TRBV30	TRBJ1-2	TGTGCCTGGAGTGAAGGGGGTGGGTATGGCTACACCTTC	CAWSEGGGYGYTF
-	TRBV27	TRBJ1-2	TGTGCCAGCAGTTTATCTCGCAGTGGAGCATTCGGCTACACCTTC	CASSLSRSGAFGYTF
TRBD2	TRBV9	TRBJ2-1	TGTGCCAGCAGCGTAGTTGCGGGAGGGGGGAATGAGCAGTTCTTC	CASSVVAGGGNEQFF
-	TRBV14	TRBJ1-1	TGTGCCAGCAGCCAAGGGTTGAGTGAAGCTTTCTTT	CASSQGLSEAFF
TRBD1	TRBV18	TRBJ2-7	TGTGCCAGCTCACCCGGACAGGGTAGTGAGGAGCAGTACTTC	CASSPGQGSEEQYF
-	TRBV5-1	TRBJ1-5	TGCGCCAGCAGCTCGCAGGGGAATCAGCCCCAGCATTTT	CASSSQGNQPQHF